The rows below give T cell receptor beta chains drawn from one sample of a study of neurological immune-mediated disorders. TCRdb reprocessed the 5' RACE reads via MiXCR and lists one record per CDR3 protein. This sample yields roughly 80,000 distinct CDR3 sequences, of which around 6% are seen a single time; approximately 8% belongs to the top ten. Material for sequencing was PBMCs. The receptors originated from a woman in her sixties with multiple sclerosis. The CDR3 runs from the conserved cysteine through the conserved F or W. Each record gives: J gene, clone size, D gene, V gene, CDR3 protein, CDR3 DNA. The D gene is left open where the match is weak. Clone size is stated in some rows and not others, as once, few, many or a class when expanded.

TRBJ1-2 | many | TRBD1 | TRBV3-1 | CASSQETGGGYGYTF | TGTGCCAGCAGCCAAGAGACAGGGGGAGGCTATGGCTACACCTTC
TRBJ2-7 | many | NA | TRBV5-6 | CASSLKGPLAEQYF | TGTGCCAGCAGCTTGAAGGGGCCCCTTGCCGAGCAGTACTTC
TRBJ1-4 | NA | NA | TRBV6-1 | CASTSGEKLFF | TGTGCCAGCACGTCAGGGGAAAAACTGTTTTTT
TRBJ2-1 | many | TRBD1 | TRBV20-1 | CSARRVTGVNEQFF | TGCAGTGCTAGGAGAGTGACAGGGGTCAATGAGCAGTTCTTC
TRBJ2-5 | many | TRBD1 | TRBV7-2 | CASSLGGQGAETQYF | TGTGCCAGCAGCTTAGGGGGACAGGGAGCGGAGACCCAGTACTTC
TRBJ2-1 | many | TRBD2 | TRBV20-1 | CSAKTSGSYNEQFF | TGCAGTGCTAAGACTAGCGGATCCTACAATGAGCAGTTCTTC
TRBJ2-3 | many | NA | TRBV2 | CAGNGLSNAGDTQYF | TGTGCCGGGAACGGACTGTCCAACGCAGGAGATACGCAGTATTTT
TRBJ1-4 | NA | NA | TRBV25-1 | CASSEPRQDNEKLFF | TGTGCCAGCAGTGAACCCCGACAGGATAATGAAAAACTGTTTTTT
TRBJ2-1 | few | NA | TRBV12-3/TRBV12-4 | CASSFTGGLGNEQFF | TGTGCCAGCAGTTTTACGGGGGGCCTGGGGAATGAGCAGTTCTTC
TRBJ1-5 | many | NA | TRBV20-1 | CSASPRIGINQPQHF | TGCAGTGCTAGTCCCAGGATAGGGATCAATCAGCCCCAGCATTTT
TRBJ2-7 | many | TRBD1 | TRBV9 | CASSVDRGPSYEQYF | TGTGCCAGCAGCGTGGACAGGGGACCCAGCTACGAGCAGTACTTC
TRBJ1-4 | many | NA | TRBV4-2 | CASSQDRAEKLFF | TGTGCCAGCAGCCAAGATAGGGCTGAAAAACTGTTTTTT
TRBJ2-4 | many | NA | TRBV7-2 | CASSLDSVGLVEF | TGTGCCAGCAGCTTAGATTCAGTGGGTCTGGTAGAATTC
TRBJ1-1 | few | TRBD1 | TRBV19 | CASSIGGAGGNTEAFF | TGTGCCAGTAGTATAGGAGGCGCAGGGGGGAACACTGAAGCTTTCTTT
TRBJ2-7 | many | NA | TRBV28 | CASSLLRYEQYF | TGTGCCAGCAGTTTACTCAGGTACGAGCAGTACTTC
TRBJ2-2 | few | TRBD1 | TRBV11-3 | CASSKRTGANTGELFF | TGTGCCAGCAGCAAGCGGACAGGGGCTAACACCGGGGAGCTGTTTTTT
TRBJ1-2 | many | TRBD1 | TRBV5-1 | CASSFGDSNYGYTF | TGCGCCAGCAGCTTTGGGGACAGTAACTATGGCTACACCTTC
TRBJ2-5 | many | NA | TRBV20-1 | CSARDMGGGETQYF | TGCAGTGCTAGAGATATGGGGGGCGGGGAGACCCAGTACTTC
TRBJ2-2 | many | TRBD2 | TRBV4-2 | CASSRKTSGGADTGELFF | TGTGCCAGCAGCCGTAAGACTAGCGGGGGGGCCGACACCGGGGAGCTGTTTTTT
TRBJ1-4 | NA | NA | TRBV4-2 | CASSQGEYATNEKLFF | TGTGCCAGCAGCCAGGGAGAGTATGCAACTAATGAAAAACTGTTTTTT
TRBJ1-3 | many | NA | TRBV20-1 | CSASRGTAGSGNTIYF | TGCAGTGCTAGCCGGGGGACGGCGGGCTCTGGAAACACCATATATTTT
TRBJ1-4 | many | TRBD1 | TRBV7-2 | CASSPQGPTTNEKLFF | TGTGCCAGCAGTCCACAGGGGCCAACAACTAATGAAAAACTGTTTTTT
TRBJ1-6 | NA | TRBD1 | TRBV20-1 | CSASRTGLSPLHF | TGCAGTGCTAGCCGGACAGGGCTTTCACCCCTCCACTTT
TRBJ2-3 | few | NA | TRBV20-1 | CSGGGGSTDTQYF | TGCAGTGGTGGGGGCGGAAGCACAGATACGCAGTATTTT
TRBJ2-3 | many | NA | TRBV5-1 | CASTQEGDTQYF | TGCGCCAGCACCCAGGAGGGAGATACGCAGTATTTT
TRBJ1-2 | NA | NA | TRBV28 | CASSLWQSVTTNAYGYTF | TGTGCCAGCAGTTTATGGCAGTCAGTGACAACCAACGCCTATGGCTACACCTTC
TRBJ2-1 | NA | NA | TRBV7-9 | CAISPRTGANEQFF | TGTGCCATCAGTCCGAGGACCGGCGCCAATGAGCAGTTCTTC
TRBJ2-5 | few | NA | TRBV5-5 | CASRQGQETQYF | TGTGCCAGCAGACAGGGCCAAGAGACCCAGTACTTC
TRBJ1-1 | many | TRBD1 | TRBV7-9 | CASSLAGQGAEAFF | TGTGCCAGCAGCTTAGCGGGACAGGGGGCTGAAGCTTTCTTT
TRBJ2-2 | many | NA | TRBV20-1 | CSVSRGRAGELFF | TGCAGTGTTTCGCGGGGTAGGGCCGGGGAGCTGTTTTTT
TRBJ2-5 | NA | NA | TRBV9 | CTSSVVGAGALQETQYF | TGTACCAGCAGCGTAGTAGGGGCCGGAGCCCTCCAAGAGACCCAGTACTTC
TRBJ1-2 | many | NA | TRBV11-2 | CASSLGGQGYTF | TGTGCCAGCAGCTTAGGAGGGCAAGGCTACACCTTC
TRBJ2-7 | few | NA | TRBV10-3 | CAISGAYEQYF | TGTGCCATCAGTGGGGCCTACGAGCAGTACTTC
TRBJ2-7 | many | TRBD2 | TRBV20-1 | CSARGLAVSYEQYF | TGCAGTGCTAGGGGACTAGCGGTCTCCTACGAGCAGTACTTC
TRBJ1-5 | many | NA | TRBV12-3/TRBV12-4 | CASSLQGLRNQPQHF | TGTGCCAGCAGTTTACAGGGGTTGCGCAATCAGCCCCAGCATTTT
TRBJ2-2 | many | TRBD1 | TRBV5-5 | CASSGTGSTGELFF | TGTGCCAGCAGCGGGACAGGGTCCACCGGGGAGCTGTTTTTT
TRBJ1-5 | medium-sized | NA | TRBV4-1 | CASSQGQGNQPQHF | TGCGCCAGCAGCCAAGGCCAGGGAAATCAGCCCCAGCATTTT
TRBJ2-1 | few | NA | TRBV9 | CASSVWVSSNLNEQFF | TGTGCCAGCAGCGTATGGGTCAGTTCTAACCTCAATGAGCAGTTCTTC
TRBJ2-7 | many | NA | TRBV5-1 | CASSLASGPYEQYF | TGCGCCAGCAGCTTGGCCTCAGGGCCCTACGAGCAGTACTTC
TRBJ1-2 | few | NA | TRBV2 | CASSEATGDYYGYTF | TGTGCCAGCAGTGAAGCGACGGGGGATTACTATGGCTACACCTTC
TRBJ2-7 | many | NA | TRBV3-1 | CASSATNSYEQYF | TGTGCCAGCAGCGCGACGAACTCCTACGAGCAGTACTTC
TRBJ2-1 | many | NA | TRBV29-1 | CSVVPGVSYNEQFF | TGCAGCGTTGTCCCAGGGGTCTCCTACAATGAGCAGTTCTTC
TRBJ2-3 | many | NA | TRBV5-1 | CASEATGPDTQYF | TGCGCCAGCGAGGCGACGGGGCCAGATACGCAGTATTTT
TRBJ2-7 | many | NA | TRBV6-6 | CASSPPTGASYEQYF | TGTGCCAGCAGTCCGCCCACCGGGGCCTCCTACGAGCAGTACTTC
TRBJ2-2 | many | TRBD2 | TRBV5-1 | CASSLFSGAGELFF | TGCGCCAGCAGCTTGTTTAGCGGGGCCGGGGAGCTGTTTTTT
TRBJ2-2 | many | NA | TRBV7-2 | CASSFYSGELFF | TGTGCCAGCAGCTTTTATTCCGGGGAGCTGTTTTTT
TRBJ2-1 | many | NA | TRBV28 | CASNKGAGLGQFF | TGTGCCAGCAATAAGGGGGCGGGGTTAGGGCAGTTCTTC